This T cell receptor beta chain originates from a study of early T cells in non-severe SARS-CoV-2 infection. Study information: With bulk RNA from unsorted whole blood as input, sequencing yielded unpaired chains.

V gave up 2 bases and J gave up 2 bases; unmatched junction bases: 3. From germline, CDR1 is LNHDA and CDR2 SQIVND (reference sequence). CDR3 size: 17 residues. Attached unique molecular identifiers marked individual cDNA molecules. TCRdb fed the 5' RACE reads into MiXCR, producing one record per CDR3 protein. The data contain under 85,000 distinct CDR3 sequences, more than 4% of them singletons. Findings and caveats of the study: Matching results from VDJdb favored anti-spike CD8 responses, leaving private and CD4 specificities undetected.

This clonotype was counted at least ten times. The antigen is undetermined. The chain joins TRBV19 to TRBJ2-1; 13 nucleotides agree with TRBD2. The specimen was whole blood, collected at baseline. The sequence came from an adult who was a healthcare worker with PCR-confirmed SARS-CoV-2 infection or an uninfected control (not recorded which). The DNA for the CDR3 is TGTGCCAGTAGTATAAGGACTAGCGGGAGCGCCTACAATGAGCAGTTCTTC. Translated, it gives CASSIRTSGSAYNEQFF.